The 21 T cell receptor beta chains below come from one sample, sequenced in a study of tumor and adjacent non-tumor tissue in lung cancer. RNA was extracted from bulk tissue without any cell sorting. The library came from three nested PCR rounds adapted from ARM-PCR protocols. One entry per CDR3 protein results from TCRdb running MiXCR on the multiplex PCR reads. The sample lists approximately 75,000 distinct CDR3 sequences; under 85% were seen once. Sequencing used lung tumor tissue. Receptor source: a woman in her forties or fifties with non-small cell lung cancer.

This clonotype was observed a few times. This may be a read error, as it is one base from a much larger clone. This chain uses TRBV12-3 or TRBV12-4 with TRBJ2-1; D is uncertain. This CDR3 region has 14 residues. Trimming removed 5 bases at V and 0 bases at J, with 8 bases between. The DNA for the CDR3 is TGTGCCAGCAGTCCCATGGACTCCTACAATGAGCAGTTCTTC. Translation gives CASSPMDSYNEQFF.

This clonotype was detected ten times or more. This chain uses TRBV6-1 with TRBJ1-5, with D unresolved. The CDR3 contains 13 residues. Trimming removed 7 bases at V and 3 bases at J, with 10 bases between. The germline gives CDR1 MNHNS, CDR2 SASEGT. The CDR3 coding sequence is TGTGCCAGCATTCCCGGGCCCAATCAGCCCCAGCATTTT. This encodes CASIPGPNQPQHF.

As concerns this clonotype: A much larger clone differs from this one at a single base, so this may be a read error. CDR3 in DNA: TGCGCCAGCAGCTTGCTAACAAATCCCTACGAGCAGTACTTC. Translating gives CASSLLTNPYEQYF. The genes are TRBV5-1 and TRBJ2-7; no clear D. CDR1 and CDR2 from the germline V gene are SGHRS and YFSETQ. Trimming stripped 1 base from V and 2 bases from J, with 10 bases between. This CDR3 has 14 amino acids.

A note on this clonotype: Its ends do not fully match the called genes, so a read error is possible. The V call is TRBV11-3, the J call TRBJ2-5; D unresolved. The V gene's germline CDR1 is SGHNT and CDR2 YENEEA. The CDR3 has 13 amino acids. This CDR3 is CASSLGVQETQYF. The DNA of the CDR3 is TGTGCCAGTAGCTTAGGTGTACAAGAGACCCAGTACTTC.

V usage is TRBV29-1 and J usage is TRBJ1-1; D is uncertain. Germline loops: CDR1 SQVTM, CDR2 ANQGSEA. Deletions cut 8 bases from V and 4 bases from J, with 14 bases between. The CDR3 is 12 amino acids. The CDR3 protein is CSIVTTSTEAFF. CDR3 bases: TGCAGCATCGTTACGACGAGCACTGAAGCTTTCTTT.

With regard to this clonotype: Here the CDR3 omits its conserved ending phenylalanine or tryptophan, so a read error is the likely source. V is TRBV11-2 and J is TRBJ2-2; no clear D. From germline, CDR1 is SGHAT and CDR2 FQNNGV. Trimming removed 7 bases from V and 1 base from J, with 7 bases in between. The CDR3 covers 13 residues. CDR3 in DNA: TGTGCCAGCAATTTCGAGAACACCGGGGAGCTGTTTTCT. It is translated as CASNFENTGELFS.

Note on this clonotype: A much larger clone differs from this one at a single base, so this may be a read error. This chain connects TRBV11-2 to TRBJ1-3; no firm D call. V lost 0 bases to trimming and J lost 8 bases, with 11 bases between them. The CDR3 length is 14 residues. Per the germline V gene, CDR1 is SGHAT and CDR2 is FQNNGV. CDR3 sequence (DNA): TGTGCCAGCAGCTTAGATGGGAATGGGGACACCATATATTTT. Translation gives CASSLDGNGDTIYF.

Turning to this clonotype: Without the conserved terminal phenylalanine or tryptophan, this CDR3 likely stems from a read error. The chain joins TRBV6-5 to TRBJ2-1; 10 positions match TRBD2. The CDR3 length is 14 residues. CDR1 is MNHEY and CDR2 is SVGAGI in the germline V gene. Trimming took 6 bases from V and 8 from J; bases not matched to a gene: 7. CDR3 sequence reads: CASSYEREGHEQFS. CDR3 bases: TGTGCCAGCAGCTACGAGCGGGAGGGCCATGAGCAGTTCTCC.

Note on this clonotype: Sequence at one end of the junction differs from germline and may be a read error. This chain's CDR3 is CDGSPSIQETQYF. The CDR3 DNA sequence: TGTGACGGCAGCCCGAGCATCCAGGAGACCCAGTATTTC. J is TRBJ2-5 and V is TRBV11-2; D call uncertain. Germline V gene data show CDR1 as SGHAT and CDR2 as FQNNGV. CDR3 size: 13 residues.

This clonotype is medium-sized. The chain has TRBV6-1 and TRBJ2-5, with TRBD2 identical over 13 bases. Germline assignment: CDR1 MNHNS and CDR2 SASEGT. This CDR3 region has 17 residues. The V gene end was trimmed by 6 bases and the J gene end by 5 bases; junction bases not matched to a gene: 12. The CDR3 region is CASRYAGGTSGIETQYF. The CDR3 DNA sequence: TGTGCCAGCAGATACGCGGGAGGGACTAGCGGGATTGAGACCCAGTACTTC.

Worth noting for this clonotype: A junction end diverges from the germline sequence, so it may reflect a read error. The chain couples TRBV7-8 to TRBJ2-1; 8 positions agree with TRBD2. This CDR3 is 15 amino acids long. Germline V gene sequence: CDR1 SGHVS, CDR2 FQNEAQ. CDR3 bases: TGTGCCAGCAGCTCCCGACTAGCGACCTACAATGAACAGTTCTTC. It is translated as CASSSRLATYNEQFF.

The table lists this clonotype with a count of one. Given a much more abundant clone one base away, this may be a read error. J is TRBJ2-1 and V is TRBV24-1; maybe TRBD2 (5 bases). Germline-derived CDR1 and CDR2 are KGHDR and SFDVKD. There are 15 residues in the CDR3. The CDR3 DNA sequence: TGTGCCATCAGTCCGAATGGACGGGACTACAATGAGCAGTTCTTC. Protein sequence: CAISPNGRDYNEQFF.

In regard to this clonotype: Relative to the germline gene, one junction end is altered; a read error may explain this. V gene TRBV11-2 combines with J gene TRBJ2-1; no firm D call. Per the germline V gene, CDR1 is SGHAT and CDR2 is FQNNGV. This CDR3 is built from 13 residues. The CDR3 is CPISLEAGGEQSF. The CDR3 DNA follows: TGTCCCATCAGCTTAGAGGCAGGCGGCGAGCAGTCCTTC.

This clonotype is medium-sized. The gene calls are TRBV29-1 and TRBJ2-7; D is unclear. The V gene's germline CDR1 is SQVTM and CDR2 ANQGSEA. The V end lost 6 bases, the J end lost 5 bases, and 5 bases lay between the germline ends. The CDR3 length is 9 residues. The CDR3 loop reads CSVAHEQYF. Written as DNA, the CDR3 is TGCAGCGTCGCCCACGAGCAGTACTTC.

On this clonotype itself: An end of the junction does not agree with germline; a read error may underlie this. The V gene is TRBV11-2, the J gene TRBJ2-4; D gene uncertain. This CDR3 contains 15 residues. In germline, CDR1 is SGHAT, CDR2 FQNNGV. Here the CDR3 reads CVSCFPTGIGDIQYF. The CDR3 nucleotides read TGTGTCAGCTGTTTCCCTACCGGAATTGGGGACATTCAGTACTTC. Together with reference TRBV11-2 and TRBJ2-4, the CDR3 gives the full variable domain: EAGVAQSPRYKIIEKRQSVAFWCNPISGHATLYWYQQILGQGPKLLIQFQNNGVVDDSQLPKDRFSAERLKGVDSTLKIQPAKLEDSAVYLCVSCFPTGIGDIQYFGAGTRLSVL.

Points on this clonotype: A junction boundary mismatches the germline segment, possibly from a read error. This sequence joins TRBV11-3 and TRBJ2-2; either TRBD1 or TRBD2 may fit D (6 bases each). Looked up from germline, CDR1 is SGHNT and CDR2 is YENEEA. The CDR3 is 14 residues long. The CDR3 DNA is TGTGCCAGCAGCCTAGAGGGGGGCACCCGGGAGATGTTTTTT. It encodes CASSLEGGTREMFF.

As for this clonotype: This may be a read error: a much more frequent sequence differs by one nucleotide. This chain's CDR3 is CASSGLAGDQETQNF. In DNA form, the CDR3 reads TGTGCCAGCAGTGGACTAGCGGGAGACCAAGAGACCCAGAACTTC. The chain links TRBV6-1 to TRBJ2-5; the match to TRBD2 covers 12 bases. Germline-derived CDR1 and CDR2 are MNHNS and SASEGT. The CDR3 is 15 amino acids.

Concerning this clonotype itself: One end of the junction fails to match germline, which may point to a read error. The V call is TRBV11-2, the J call TRBJ2-5; 7 bases agree with TRBD2. The CDR3 is 16 amino acids. In germline, CDR1 is SGHAT, CDR2 FQNNGV. CDR3 residues: CASSWRSGMMEEAQYF. CDR3 nucleotide sequence: TGTGCCAGCAGCTGGAGAAGCGGGATGATGGAAGAGGCCCAGTATTTC.

With respect to this clonotype: Likely a read error: the CDR3 ends without its conserved phenylalanine or tryptophan. The rearrangement joins TRBV12-3 or TRBV12-4 to TRBJ2-2, with D possibly being TRBD2 (6 bases). This CDR3 has 18 residues. The V end lost 5 bases, the J end lost 1 base, and 20 bases lay between the germline ends. The CDR3 is CASSRHAFGLMNTGELFI. The CDR3 DNA reads TGTGCCAGCAGTAGACACGCCTTTGGACTAATGAACACCGGGGAGCTGTTTATT.

Comments on this clonotype: Because the CDR3 is missing its conserved closing phenylalanine or tryptophan, this is likely a read error. The V gene is TRBV29-1, the J gene TRBJ1-1; D not resolved. The germline CDR1 and CDR2 sequences are SQVTM and ANQGSEA. There are 13 residues in the CDR3. The CDR3 reads CSLEWQEGTEAFC. CDR3 in DNA: TGCAGCCTTGAGTGGCAGGAGGGTACTGAAGCTTTCTGT.

With regard to this clonotype: Germline is not matched at one junction end, which may reflect a read error. The chain uses TRBV11-2 and TRBJ1-1, with D uncertain. In germline, CDR1 is SGHAT, CDR2 FQNNGV. The CDR3 extends over 14 amino acids. CDR3 in DNA: TGTGCTAGCAGCTCGCCAATGCTGGGAACTGAAGCTTTCTTT. This translates into CASSSPMLGTEAFF.